Listed here are 10 T cell receptor beta chains from one sample, sequenced in a study of shared clonotypes between healthy human individuals. The table came from immunoSEQ multiplex PCR; TCRdb's copy has only in-frame clones and leaves some out. Here the sample spans about 1.9 million clones, about 94% being singletons. CD45RO-negative, CCR7-positively selected cells formed the naive CD8 fraction, excluding terminally differentiated effector memory CD45RA+ cells. Input material: naive CD8+ T cells from PBMCs. Receptors originate from a man aged 18 to 30 in good health. Some clones in this sample may be carry-over from other donors' samples.

The rearrangement joins TRBV7-9 to TRBJ2-1, with TRBD1 matching over 8 bases. Germline CDR1 is SEHNR and CDR2 is FQNEAQ (reference sequence). This CDR3 comprises 15 residues. V shed 4 bases and J 5 bases; nucleotides not matched to a gene: 7. The CDR3 sequence is CASSSMGTGHNEQFF. In nucleotides, the CDR3 is TGTGCCAGCAGCTCCATGGGGACAGGACACAATGAGCAGTTCTTC.

A single count supports this clone. The chain couples TRBV7-9 to TRBJ2-7, with a possible D match to TRBD1 (5 bases). The CDR3 is made up of 13 amino acids. Between the trimmed V and J ends, which lost 3 bases and 2 bases, there was a span of 8 bases. CDR1 is SEHNR, CDR2 FQNEAQ, per germline (reference sequence). As DNA, the CDR3 is TGTGCCAGCAGCTTTCACAGGACCTACGAGCAGTACTTC. It is translated as CASSFHRTYEQYF.

A single count supports this clone. The V gene is TRBV28, the J gene TRBJ2-1; TRBD2 aligns across 10 bases. The junction had 12 bases not matched to a gene; V was cut back by 4 bases and J by 9 bases. This CDR3 contains 16 residues. The germline V gene has CDR1 MDHEN and CDR2 SYDVKM. The DNA of the CDR3 is TGTGCCAGCAGTTCACAATACGGGACTAGCGTTACTGAGCAGTTCTTC. Encoded protein: CASSSQYGTSVTEQFF.

V gene TRBV7-2 combines with J gene TRBJ2-7, with 8 bases identical to TRBD1. The length of the CDR3 is 15 residues. Per the germline V gene, CDR1 is SGHTA and CDR2 is FQGNSA. V gave up 7 bases and J gave up 2 bases; unmatched junction bases: 10. As DNA, the CDR3 is TGTGCCAGCACCGACCGGGACAGGAGGACCTACGAGCAGTACTTC. This gives the protein CASTDRDRRTYEQYF.

The chain has TRBV27 and TRBJ2-7; 12 bases line up with TRBD2. Per the germline V gene, CDR1 is MNHEY and CDR2 is SMNVEV (reference sequence). The V segment lost 2 bases and the J segment 4 bases; nucleotides outside the gene matches: 6. This CDR3 is 16 amino acids long. CDR3 sequence: CASSLTPTSGSYEQYF. The DNA of the CDR3 is TGTGCCAGCAGTTTAACGCCGACTAGCGGGAGTTACGAGCAGTACTTC.

The gene calls are TRBV9 and TRBJ2-3; a possible D gene is TRBD2 (6 bases). This CDR3 is 17 amino acids long. Per germline, CDR1 SGDLS and CDR2 YYNGEE. Trimming took 4 bases from V and 3 from J, leaving 21 bases between them. CDR3 bases: TGTGCCAGCAGCCACGGCCGGTCGGCGGGGAGGACAGATACGCAGTATTTT. Encoded protein: CASSHGRSAGRTDTQYF.

About this clone: Additional DNA sequences in this sample encode the identical CDR3. The gene calls are TRBV11-2 and TRBJ2-1, with D perhaps TRBD2 (5 bases). V lost 0 bases and J lost 4, with 10 bases in between. This CDR3 spans 15 amino acids. CDR1 and CDR2 from the germline V gene are SGHAT and FQNNGV. CDR3: CASSLEEVTYNEQFF. For the CDR3, the DNA is TGTGCCAGCAGCTTAGAGGAGGTTACGTACAATGAGCAGTTCTTC.

The chain is built from TRBV4-2 and TRBJ2-3, with TRBD2 matching over 10 bases. V lost 4 bases to trimming and J lost 3 bases; unmatched junction nucleotides: 7. From germline, CDR1 is LGHNA and CDR2 YNFKEQ. This CDR3 comprises 16 residues. This CDR3 reads CASSLRTSGPTDTQYF. The CDR3 coding sequence is TGTGCCAGCAGCCTCCGGACTAGCGGCCCGACAGATACGCAGTATTTT.

V gene TRBV14 combines with J gene TRBJ2-7, with unresolved D. V was trimmed by 0 bases and J by 0 bases, leaving 12 bases between them. CDR1 is SGHDN and CDR2 is FVKESK in the germline V gene. This CDR3 is built from 16 residues. The CDR3 loop is CASSQDQESFSYEQYF. The CDR3, as DNA: TGTGCCAGCAGCCAAGATCAAGAGTCTTTCTCCTACGAGCAGTACTTC.

The chain uses TRBV4-3 and TRBJ1-1; 7 nucleotides align to TRBD1. The CDR3 extends over 15 amino acids. The germline gives CDR1 LGHNA, CDR2 YSLEER. V lost 2 bases and J lost 4; bases outside the gene matches: 7. The CDR3: CASSQQGDSGTEAFF. The CDR3 bases are TGCGCCAGCAGCCAACAGGGGGATAGCGGCACTGAAGCTTTCTTT.